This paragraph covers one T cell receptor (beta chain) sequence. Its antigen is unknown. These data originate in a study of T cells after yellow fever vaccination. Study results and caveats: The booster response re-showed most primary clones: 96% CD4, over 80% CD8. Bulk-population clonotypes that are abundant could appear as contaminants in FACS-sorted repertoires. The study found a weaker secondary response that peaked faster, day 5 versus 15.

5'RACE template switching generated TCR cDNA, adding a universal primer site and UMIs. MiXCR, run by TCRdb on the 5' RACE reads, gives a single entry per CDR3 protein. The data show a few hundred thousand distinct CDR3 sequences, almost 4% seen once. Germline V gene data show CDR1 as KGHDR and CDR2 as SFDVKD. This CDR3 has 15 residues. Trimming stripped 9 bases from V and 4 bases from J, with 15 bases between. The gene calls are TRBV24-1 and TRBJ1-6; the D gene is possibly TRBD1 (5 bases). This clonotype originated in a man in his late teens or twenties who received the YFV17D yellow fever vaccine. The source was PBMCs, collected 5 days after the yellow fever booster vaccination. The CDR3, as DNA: TGTGCCACCGGTCGGGGTAAGGGGTATAATTCACCCCTCCACTTT. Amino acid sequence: CATGRGKGYNSPLHF.